These T cell receptor beta chains were read from a single sample in a study of blood T cell repertoires in COVID-19. Measured with immunoSEQ multiplex PCR; TCRdb has only the in-frame clones, and not every one. The sample consists of some 130,000 clones, about four fifths of them appearing once. Sequences were obtained from peripheral blood. Receptor source: a woman at least 80 years old with acute or convalescent COVID-19. CDR3s include the opening cysteine and the closing phenylalanine or tryptophan. D genes are given only for firm matches. Size tells how often a clone was seen (once, few, many) or the class of an expanded clone, and some rows leave it out.

len	v_gene	abundance	j_gene	d_gene	CDR3aa	CDR3nt
14	TRBV7-9	-	TRBJ2-2	TRBD1	CASIRTGTTGELFF	TGTGCCAGCATCCGGACAGGGACCACCGGGGAGCTGTTTTTT
13	TRBV9	-	TRBJ2-1	-	CASSVDSRNEQFF	TGTGCCAGCAGCGTAGATTCCCGCAATGAGCAGTTCTTC
15	TRBV5-1	-	TRBJ2-7	TRBD2	CASSLAGTSGEQQYF	TGCGCCAGCAGCTTGGCCGGGACTAGCGGGGAACAGCAGTACTTC
14	TRBV12-5	-	TRBJ1-4	-	CASGLRGGDEKLFF	TGTGCTAGTGGTTTGAGGGGTGGGGATGAAAAACTGTTTTTT
14	TRBV7-2	-	TRBJ2-1	TRBD1	CASSSTGRIGGQFF	TGTGCCAGCAGCTCGACAGGGCGGATCGGTGGGCAGTTCTTC
14	TRBV6-1	few	TRBJ1-2	-	CASSEAGGRGGYTF	TGTGCCAGCAGTGAAGCCGGGGGGCGAGGTGGCTACACCTTC
16	TRBV10-3	-	TRBJ1-6	TRBD1	CAISESKTGSNSPLHF	TGTGCCATCAGTGAGTCCAAGACAGGGTCGAATTCACCCCTCCACTTT
16	TRBV6-2/TRBV6-3	-	TRBJ2-5	TRBD2	CASSRGLAVRGETQYF	TGTGCCAGCAGCAGAGGACTAGCGGTCCGTGGAGAGACCCAGTACTTC
13	TRBV28	-	TRBJ1-2	-	CASSFSGGYGYTF	TGTGCCAGCAGTTTTTCAGGAGGTTACGGCTACACCTTC
14	TRBV6-2/TRBV6-3	-	TRBJ2-7	-	CASSPQGKSYEQYF	TGTGCCAGCAGTCCACAGGGAAAATCCTACGAGCAGTACTTC
15	TRBV5-4	-	TRBJ2-5	-	CASSPSAGLQETQYF	TGTGCCAGCAGCCCTAGCGCTGGACTCCAAGAGACCCAGTACTTC
15	TRBV4-3	-	TRBJ2-7	-	CASSQDHIAAYEQYF	TGCGCCAGCAGCCAAGACCATATAGCGGCCTACGAGCAGTACTTC
11	TRBV20-1	-	TRBJ1-2	-	CSAGLRDGYTF	TGCAGTGCTGGCCTCAGGGATGGCTACACCTTC
13	TRBV5-1	-	TRBJ1-2	-	CASSLGSDYGYTF	TGCGCCAGCAGCTTGGGTTCAGATTATGGCTACACCTTC
13	TRBV7-9	-	TRBJ2-1	-	CASSVGVHNEQFF	TGTGCCAGCAGCGTCGGGGTCCACAATGAGCAGTTCTTC
13	TRBV5-4	-	TRBJ1-2	TRBD1	CASSSGQGVGYTF	TGTGCCAGCAGCTCCGGACAGGGGGTTGGCTACACCTTC
16	TRBV19	-	TRBJ1-6	-	CASSTPGARGDSPLHF	TGTGCCAGTAGTACCCCAGGAGCCAGGGGAGATTCACCCCTCCACTTT
17	TRBV30	few	TRBJ2-2	TRBD2	CAWSTSGAGGGGGELFF	TGTGCCTGGAGTACCTCCGGAGCGGGGGGAGGTGGCGGGGAGCTGTTTTTT
14	TRBV20-1	-	TRBJ2-3	TRBD2	CSASILAGGDTQYF	TGCAGTGCTAGTATACTAGCGGGAGGTGATACGCAGTATTTT
15	TRBV5-4	few	TRBJ2-7	-	CASSLPGRGIAEQYF	TGTGCCAGCAGCTTACCCGGACGGGGTATTGCCGAGCAGTACTTC
13	TRBV6-1	-	TRBJ1-2	-	CASSETGWYGYTF	TGTGCCAGCAGTGAAACAGGGTGGTACGGCTACACCTTC
15	TRBV11-2	few	TRBJ1-4	-	CASSLDSGGVEKLFF	TGTGCCAGCAGCTTAGATTCGGGGGGCGTTGAAAAACTGTTTTTT
13	TRBV5-4	-	TRBJ1-4	TRBD1	CASSFQGDEKLFF	TGTGCCAGCAGCTTCCAGGGGGATGAAAAACTGTTTTTT
15	TRBV15	few	TRBJ2-2	-	CATSPSFRVTGELFF	TGTGCCACCAGCCCTAGTTTCAGGGTCACCGGGGAGCTGTTTTTT
14	TRBV5-1	-	TRBJ1-2	TRBD1	CASSPRIQGERYTF	TGCGCCAGCAGCCCGAGGATACAGGGGGAACGCTACACCTTC
15	TRBV5-1	-	TRBJ2-5	-	CASSLAPRADETQYF	TGCGCCAGCAGCTTGGCTCCCAGGGCGGACGAGACCCAGTACTTC
17	TRBV11-2	-	TRBJ2-5	TRBD1	CASSSPTGTGGGTSQYF	TGTGCCAGCAGCTCACCTACCGGGACAGGGGGGGGTACGTCCCAGTACTTC
14	TRBV6-5	-	TRBJ2-5	-	CASSQGSRRETQYF	TGTGCCAGCAGTCAGGGAAGCCGGCGAGAGACCCAGTACTTC
13	TRBV24-1	-	TRBJ2-1	-	CATSDFDSSEQFF	TGTGCCACCAGTGATTTCGACAGTTCGGAGCAGTTCTTC
14	TRBV7-2	-	TRBJ2-7	-	CASSFLGGHYEQYF	TGTGCCAGCAGTTTTTTGGGCGGGCACTACGAGCAGTACTTC
13	TRBV5-1	once	TRBJ1-4	TRBD1	CASSRDRGEKLFF	TGCGCCAGCAGTCGGGACAGGGGCGAAAAACTGTTTTTT
18	TRBV13	-	TRBJ2-7	-	CASSFYRDRGWDNYEQYF	TGTGCCAGCAGCTTCTACCGCGACAGAGGTTGGGACAACTACGAGCAGTACTTC
14	TRBV19	few	TRBJ1-2	-	CASSPGETKVPYTF	TGTGCCAGTAGTCCGGGAGAAACTAAAGTTCCCTACACCTTC
15	TRBV6-5	-	TRBJ2-1	TRBD2	CASSYGAGANNEQFF	TGTGCCAGCAGTTACGGGGCGGGAGCTAACAATGAGCAGTTCTTC
16	TRBV5-1	-	TRBJ2-5	TRBD2	CASSLQTSGGSETQYF	TGCGCCAGCAGCCTGCAGACTAGCGGGGGAAGTGAGACCCAGTACTTC
17	TRBV14	once	TRBJ2-1	-	CASSQALSSDGYNEQFF	TGTGCCAGCAGCCAAGCTCTAAGTAGTGACGGGTACAATGAGCAGTTCTTC
15	TRBV19	-	TRBJ2-2	TRBD1	CASSSDRGPPGELFF	TGTGCCAGTAGTTCCGACAGGGGTCCGCCCGGGGAGCTGTTTTTT
13	TRBV28	-	TRBJ2-7	TRBD2	CASSTISGARDYF	TGTGCCAGCAGTACGATAAGCGGGGCTCGAGACTACTTC
13	TRBV2	-	TRBJ1-1	-	CASSELMVAEAFF	TGTGCCAGCAGTGAGTTAATGGTAGCTGAAGCTTTCTTT
14	TRBV6-2/TRBV6-3	-	TRBJ2-5	TRBD1	CASSPGRDRETQYF	TGTGCCAGCAGCCCCGGTCGGGACAGGGAGACCCAGTACTTC
14	TRBV20-1	-	TRBJ2-2	-	CSASGQGDSGELFF	TGCAGTGCTAGTGGGCAGGGGGACTCCGGGGAGCTGTTTTTT
13	TRBV4-1	-	TRBJ1-1	TRBD1	CASSSRGHAEAFF	TGCGCCAGCAGCTCCAGGGGGCACGCTGAAGCTTTCTTT
16	TRBV5-1	few	TRBJ2-7	TRBD1	CASSSVAGTANVEQYF	TGCGCCAGCAGCTCGGTGGCCGGGACAGCGAACGTGGAGCAGTACTTC
16	TRBV7-9	-	TRBJ1-5	-	CASSLVPTGDNQPQHF	TGTGCCAGCAGCTTAGTCCCGACAGGAGACAATCAGCCCCAGCATTTT
13	TRBV7-3	few	TRBJ1-2	TRBD1	CASSLGTGYGYTF	TGTGCCAGCAGCCTAGGGACAGGGTATGGCTACACCTTC
17	TRBV5-4	-	TRBJ2-5	TRBD1	CASSLFRGTGAMQTQYF	TGTGCCAGCAGCTTGTTCCGGGGGACAGGGGCTATGCAGACCCAGTACTTC
15	TRBV23-1	-	TRBJ2-7	-	CASSHLEGSSYEQYF	TGCGCCAGCAGTCACCTGGAGGGGAGCTCCTACGAGCAGTACTTC